Listed here are 15 T cell receptor beta chains from one sample, sequenced in a study of shared clonotypes between healthy human individuals. Sequenced by immunoSEQ multiplex PCR; TCRdb stores in-frame clones only, minus some. This table holds some 2,000,000 clones, approximately 94% found once. Input material: naive CD4+ T cells sorted from blood. Subset given: CD45RA+ positively selected. Receptor source: a man between 18 and 29 years old in good health.

V is TRBV4-1 and J is TRBJ1-5; D is unclear. The germline gives CDR1 MGHRA, CDR2 YSYEKL. V dropped 2 bases and J dropped 7 bases, with 15 bases sitting between them. The CDR3 loop spans 15 amino acids. As DNA, the CDR3 is TGCGCCAGCAGCCAATTCGAGCCTCCCGTGCAGCCCCAGCATTTT. Translation: CASSQFEPPVQPQHF.

This chain connects TRBV28 to TRBJ1-5; possibly TRBD1 for D (5 bases). CDR1 is MDHEN and CDR2 is SYDVKM in the germline V gene. Between the trimmed V and J ends, which lost 7 bases and 0 bases, there was a span of 10 bases. The CDR3 loop spans 14 amino acids. The CDR3 spells CASIIGHSNQPQHF. The CDR3 coding sequence is TGTGCCAGCATCATCGGACATAGCAATCAGCCCCAGCATTTT.

The chain recombines TRBV5-1 with TRBJ2-5; 12 bases agree with TRBD1. J gave up 5 bases and V 0 bases, and 11 bases lay outside the gene matches. The CDR3 has 18 residues. The germline CDR1 and CDR2 sequences are SGHRS and YFSETQ. CDR3 sequence: CASSLGEGGQGARETQYF. The CDR3 nucleotides are TGCGCCAGCAGCTTGGGAGAAGGGGGACAGGGGGCACGGGAGACCCAGTACTTC.

The CDR3, as DNA: TGTGCCAGCAGAGGACAGGGCCTATTGGCAGATACGCAGTATTTT. It translates to CASRGQGLLADTQYF. The chain carries TRBV6-6 and TRBJ2-3; 8 nucleotides line up with TRBD1. The CDR3 is 15 amino acids. The junction had 9 bases not matched to a gene; V was cut back by 6 bases and J by 4 bases. CDR1 is MNHNY, CDR2 SVGAGI, per germline (reference sequence).

The V gene is TRBV23-1, the J gene TRBJ2-1; D is undetermined. TRBV23-1 is annotated as an ORF whose role is uncertain. V was shortened by 2 bases and J by 2 bases, with 7 bases between the two germline ends. This CDR3 comprises 14 residues. CDR3 amino acids: CASSQRLAYNEQFF. The CDR3 coding sequence is TGCGCCAGCAGTCAAAGACTGGCCTACAATGAGCAGTTCTTC.

CDR3 sequence (DNA): TGTGCCAGCAGTGAAATTGCCCAAGAGACCCAGTACTTC. This sequence encodes CASSEIAQETQYF. The chain combines TRBV2 with TRBJ2-5; D unresolved. Trimming pared 2 bases from V and 1 base from J, leaving 5 bases between. The CDR3 has 13 amino acids. Germline V gene lookup returns CDR1 SNHLY and CDR2 FYNNEI.

The V gene is TRBV7-9, the J gene TRBJ2-7, with D unresolved. V was trimmed by 5 bases and J by 2 bases, leaving 13 bases between them. CDR1 SEHNR and CDR2 FQNEAQ come from the germline V gene (reference sequence). CDR3 length: 14 residues. The CDR3 sequence is CASSPVSYPYEQYF. Here the CDR3 DNA reads TGTGCCAGCAGCCCCGTTTCCTATCCCTACGAGCAGTACTTC.

The chain carries TRBV5-1 and TRBJ2-5; D ambiguous. CDR1 is SGHRS, CDR2 YFSETQ, per germline. This CDR3 contains 14 residues. V was clipped by 4 bases and J by 5 bases, with 15 bases between them. The CDR3: CASSPNEIGETQYF. In DNA form, the CDR3 reads TGCGCCAGCAGCCCGAATGAGATTGGTGAGACCCAGTACTTC.

Comment on this clone: This sample includes further DNA sequences coding for the same CDR3. The rearrangement links TRBV6-1 to TRBJ2-7; D not certain. The CDR3 has 12 residues. Germline assignment: CDR1 MNHNS and CDR2 SASEGT. Trimming removed 6 bases from V and 2 bases from J, with 8 bases in between. The DNA for the CDR3 is TGTGCCAGCAGCCGGACCGCCTACGAGCAGTACTTC. It codes for CASSRTAYEQYF.

The chain joins TRBV28 to TRBJ2-7; D is perhaps TRBD1 or TRBD2 (5 bases each). The V gene lost 7 bases and the J gene lost 1 base, with 14 bases spanning the gap. The length of the CDR3 is 14 residues. Germline V gene sequence: CDR1 MDHEN, CDR2 SYDVKM. The CDR3 DNA is TGTGCCAGCACGGGGACCGAAAGTTCCTACGAGCAGTACTTC. Encoded protein: CASTGTESSYEQYF.

Regarding this clone: Other nucleotide sequences in the sample specify the same CDR3. The V gene is TRBV18, the J gene TRBJ1-1; the D gene is possibly TRBD1 (6 bases). CDR1 KGHSH and CDR2 LQKENI come from the germline V gene. Trimming left V 3 bases short and J 0 bases short, with 8 bases between. The CDR3 covers 14 residues. CDR3 DNA: TGTGCCAGCTCACCCCAGGGGTTGAACACTGAAGCTTTCTTT. Translating it yields CASSPQGLNTEAFF.

The chain combines TRBV7-8 with TRBJ2-3, with TRBD1 identical over 11 bases. J lost 6 bases, V lost 3 bases, and 8 bases had no gene match. The CDR3 is 16 amino acids. CDR1 and CDR2 from the germline V gene are SGHVS and FQNEAQ. DNA for the CDR3: TGTGCCAGCAGCTTGCCCGGGACAGGGGGTCTGGATACGCAGTATTTT. Translating gives CASSLPGTGGLDTQYF. Looking up the rest from reference TRBV7-8 and TRBJ2-3 gives the full variable domain: GAGVSQSPRYKVAKRGQDVALRCDPISGHVSLFWYQQALGQGPEFLTYFQNEAQLDKSGLPSDRFFAERPEGSVSTLKIQRTQQEDSAVYLCASSLPGTGGLDTQYFGPGTRLTVL.

The chain has TRBV6-5 and TRBJ2-3; 9 bases align to TRBD1. The CDR3 has 16 residues. V was pared by 0 bases and J by 6 bases, with 7 bases of the junction left unmatched. CDR1 MNHEY and CDR2 SVGAGI come from the germline V gene. The CDR3 DNA follows: TGTGCCAGCAGTTACTCACGGACAGGGGACCTGGATACGCAGTATTTT. This translates into CASSYSRTGDLDTQYF.

The rearrangement uses TRBV21-1 and TRBJ2-7; the tabulated D call, TRBD2, remains unverified against the DNA. TRBV21-1 represents a pseudogene. The CDR3 has 15 amino acids. The CDR3 DNA reads TGTGCCAGCAGCAACGTGCCGGGAGGATCCTACGAGCAGTACTTC. It specifies CASSNVPGGSYEQYF.

The chain couples TRBV29-1 to TRBJ1-2; TRBD1 is a possible D gene (6 bases). Germline values: CDR1 SQVTM, CDR2 ANQGSEA. V lost 5 bases to trimming and J lost 4 bases, with 14 bases between them. The CDR3 totals 13 residues. CDR3 amino acids: CSVQTRGLYGYTF. In DNA, the CDR3 is TGCAGCGTTCAGACCAGGGGTCTCTATGGCTACACCTTC.